This T cell receptor beta chain originates from a study of shared clonotypes between healthy human individuals. Points from the study as a whole: Clonotype sharing among donors was expected to depend on sequencing depth. Larger richness was generally estimated for naive than memory subsets.

Some clones are missing from TCRdb's copy, which holds only in-frame ones; the method was immunoSEQ multiplex PCR. This sample has over a million clones, with 96% found just once. Turning to this clone: Its antigen is still unknown.

The trim removed 5 bases at V and 8 bases at J, leaving 3 bases unmatched. CDR1 and CDR2 from the germline V gene are LNHDA and SQIVND (reference sequence). The CDR3 has 15 amino acids. This TCR was sampled from a man younger than 45 in good health. V and J are TRBV19 and TRBJ2-1; 16 nucleotides line up with TRBD2. Input material: naive CD4+ T cells sorted from blood. Indicated subset: CD45RA+ positively selected. The CDR3 sequence: CASSVGTSGRDEQFF. The CDR3 DNA reads as TGTGCCAGTAGTGTCGGGACTAGCGGGAGGGATGAGCAGTTCTTC.